The 18 T cell receptor beta chains in this list originate from one sample, sequenced in a study of regulatory T cells in long-lasting Graves disease. Arm-PCR of CDR3 regions with iRepertoire HTBI primers generated TCR beta libraries. TCRdb reprocessed the multiplex PCR reads with MiXCR, giving one entry per CDR3 protein. The profile shows about 340,000 distinct CDR3 sequences, around a fifth of them singletons. Time point: persistent/refractory GD, antithyroid drugs over 5 years with positive TRAb. Isolated PBMC RNA provided the starting material for the TCR library. Sequencing used peripheral blood mononuclear cells (PBMCs), obtained when the disease was refractory, from a patient treated with antithyroid drugs. The receptors derive from a female donor with Graves disease.

This clonotype was detected only a few times. V is TRBV3-1 and J is TRBJ2-7; TRBD2 matches 9 bases. Germline CDR1 reads LGHDT; CDR2 reads YNNKEL (reference sequence). V lost 1 base and J lost 3; bases outside the gene matches: 7. This CDR3 spans 16 amino acids. The CDR3 is CASSQGASGTFYEQYF. In DNA, the CDR3 is TGTGCCAGCAGCCAAGGTGCTAGCGGGACCTTCTACGAGCAGTACTTC.

Regarding this clonotype: A much larger clone is a single base away; this may be a read error. The rearrangement uses TRBV2 and TRBJ2-7; 10 bases line up with TRBD2. V lost 1 base, J lost 8 bases, and 14 bases stayed unmatched. This CDR3 has 17 residues. The V gene's germline CDR1 is SNHLY and CDR2 FYNNEI. The CDR3 coding sequence is TGTGCCAGCAGTGAAGGGACTAGCGGAGATGGGCTTTACAAGCAGTACTTC. Its protein product is CASSEGTSGDGLYKQYF.

The V and J genes are TRBV20-1 and TRBJ1-5, with D perhaps TRBD1 (5 bases). This CDR3 is built from 14 residues. Germline lookup yields CDR1 DFQATT and CDR2 SNEGSKA (reference sequence). V was pared by 2 bases and J by 3 bases, with 11 bases between. CDR3 sequence: CSARQGNLNQPQHF. In DNA, the CDR3 is TGCAGTGCTAGACAGGGTAACCTCAATCAGCCCCAGCATTTT.

This clonotype was counted only a few times. V usage is TRBV6-1 and J usage is TRBJ1-6; 8 bases are a match to TRBD1. This CDR3 region has 14 residues. The V segment lost 6 bases and the J segment 7 bases; nucleotides outside the gene matches: 5. Germline CDR1 MNHNS, CDR2 SASEGT. CDR3: CASRKDRANSPLHF. The CDR3 DNA reads TGTGCCAGCAGGAAGGACAGGGCCAATTCACCCCTCCACTTT.

In this sample, this clonotype turned up a few times. Germline and junction disagree at one end, which may indicate a read error. The chain carries TRBV20-1 and TRBJ2-6; 7 bases are shared with TRBD1. Germline lookup yields CDR1 DFQATT and CDR2 SNEGSKA (reference sequence). CDR3 length equals 15 residues. The CDR3 DNA reads as TGCAGTGCCCAGTACAGGGGTCCTGGGACCAACGTCCTGACTTTC. Translated: CSAQYRGPGTNVLTF.

This clonotype was recorded a few times. The chain uses TRBV20-1 and TRBJ1-3; TRBD1 agrees at 8 bases. The CDR3 sequence is 17 residues long. V lost 3 bases, J lost 1 base, and 11 bases stayed unmatched. From germline, CDR1 is DFQATT and CDR2 SNEGSKA (reference sequence). The CDR3 region has the DNA TGCAGTGCTAGTATTCCGCAGGGGGCTAGGTCTGGAAACACCATATATTTT. Translating gives CSASIPQGARSGNTIYF.

This clonotype showed up just a few times. The V and J genes are TRBV7-3 and TRBJ2-2; 7 bases are shared with TRBD2. The junction had 11 bases not matched to a gene; V was cut back by 5 bases and J by 5 bases. Per the germline V gene, CDR1 is SGHTA and CDR2 is FQGTGA. This CDR3 contains 16 residues. The CDR3 bases are TGTGCCAGCAGCCCTTTCGTGGCGGGAGATACCGGGGAGCTGTTTTTT. It codes for CASSPFVAGDTGELFF.

Points on this clonotype: A far larger clone is one base from this, pointing to a likely read error. The chain recombines TRBV2 with TRBJ2-5, with D perhaps matching TRBD1 (5 bases). The J call may be in error: the DNA end matches TRBJ2-7 better. CDR1 and CDR2 from the germline V gene are SNHLY and FYNNEI. The CDR3 runs to 13 residues. CDR3 in amino acids: CATLKSGSYEQYF. In DNA form, the CDR3 reads TGTGCCACCCTAAAGTCAGGGTCCTACGAGCAGTACTTC.

This clonotype was picked up one time. The chain recombines TRBV28 with TRBJ2-1, with D maybe TRBD2 (6 bases). The CDR3 consists of 16 residues. Deletions cut 2 bases from V and 3 bases from J, with 14 bases between. The germline gives CDR1 MDHEN, CDR2 SYDVKM. CDR3 nucleotides: TGTGCCAGCAGTTTAGGGAGCGGGCTACACTACAATGAGCAGTTCTTC. It codes for CASSLGSGLHYNEQFF.

Many counts were recorded for this clonotype. The V call is TRBV11-2, the J call TRBJ1-1; the D is unclear. V shed 5 bases and J shed 6 bases, with 19 bases lying between them. The V gene's germline CDR1 is SGHAT and CDR2 FQNNGV. The CDR3 length is 15 residues. The CDR3: CASSATGFPPPEAFF. In nucleotides, the CDR3 is TGTGCCAGCAGCGCTACCGGGTTCCCTCCGCCTGAAGCTTTCTTT.

This clonotype was picked up many times. The chain uses TRBV7-8 and TRBJ1-4, with TRBD1 matching over 9 bases. The CDR3 covers 16 residues. The V and J ends lost 5 bases and 8 bases, in that order; junction bases with no gene match: 12. CDR1 and CDR2 from the germline V gene are SGHVS and FQNEAQ. The CDR3 DNA reads TGTGCCAGCAGCCTCAAATGGACAGGGGTCAACGAAAAACTGTTTTTT. Translation: CASSLKWTGVNEKLFF.

The chain employs TRBV27 and TRBJ2-7; 10 nucleotides line up with TRBD1. V trimming: 10 bases; J trimming: 5 bases; junction bases outside the gene matches: 8. CDR1 is MNHEY and CDR2 is SMNVEV in the germline V gene (reference sequence). CDR3 length: 13 amino acids. CDR3 nucleotide sequence: TGTGCCACCGGCAGGGACAGGGGCAACGAGCAGTACTTC. Amino acid sequence: CATGRDRGNEQYF.

A word on this clonotype: A much larger clone lies one base from this, so it may be a read error. This chain joins TRBV6-5 and TRBJ2-7; possibly TRBD2 for D (6 bases). The CDR3 spans 14 residues. Germline V lookup: CDR1 MNHEY, CDR2 SVGAGI. V lost 4 bases and J 2 bases, leaving 12 bases between the germline ends. The CDR3 sequence is CASSSLREAYEQYF. CDR3 nucleotides: TGTGCCAGCAGTTCTCTCAGGGAGGCCTACGAGCAGTACTTC.

This clonotype was counted ten times or more. The V call is TRBV10-3, the J call TRBJ2-7, with D possibly TRBD1 on 5 matching bases. The ends were cut back, 0 bases at V and 1 base at J, with 13 bases in the middle. The CDR3 spans 16 residues. Germline V gene data show CDR1 as ENHRY and CDR2 as SYGVKD. DNA for the CDR3: TGTGCCATCAGTGAGTCCGACAGAACGAGATCCTACGAGCAGTACTTC. Amino acids: CAISESDRTRSYEQYF.

CDR3 loop: CASSLMRGTAEAFF. CDR3 in DNA: TGTGCCAGCAGCTTAATGAGAGGGACCGCTGAAGCTTTCTTT. The chain employs TRBV7-9 and TRBJ1-1; D is possibly TRBD1 (5 bases). This CDR3 contains 14 residues. Trimming removed 2 bases from V and 6 bases from J, with 13 bases in between. The germline CDR1 and CDR2 sequences are SEHNR and FQNEAQ (reference sequence).

There are many counts of this clonotype. This chain connects TRBV12-3 or TRBV12-4 to TRBJ1-2; no firm D call. CDR3 length: 13 amino acids. Between the trimmed V and J ends, which lost 4 bases and 1 base, there was a span of 7 bases. The CDR3 protein is CASSSRDNYGYTF. The CDR3 DNA follows: TGTGCCAGCAGTTCGAGGGATAACTATGGCTACACCTTC.

This clonotype was counted many times. The chain carries TRBV13 and TRBJ2-5; 10 nucleotides line up with TRBD1. The length of the CDR3 is 15 residues. The V gene's germline CDR1 is PRHDT and CDR2 FYEKMQ (reference sequence). J gave up 3 bases and V 5 bases, and 6 bases lay outside the gene matches. CDR3 sequence reads: CASSIGTGVEETQYF. DNA for the CDR3: TGTGCCAGCAGCATTGGGACAGGGGTCGAAGAGACCCAGTACTTC. Variable domain in full (rest from reference TRBV13 and TRBJ2-5): AAGVIQSPRHLIKEKRETATLKCYPIPRHDTVYWYQQGPGQDPQFLISFYEKMQSDKGSIPDRFSAQQFSDYHSELNMSSLELGDSALYFCASSIGTGVEETQYFGPGTRLLVL.

This clonotype was observed at least ten times. V and J are TRBV12-3 or TRBV12-4 and TRBJ1-3; 12 nucleotides agree with TRBD1. J was trimmed by 7 bases and V by 5 bases; bases with no gene match: 6. The CDR3 has 15 residues. Written as DNA, the CDR3 is TGTGCCAGCAGTAACCTGGGACAGGGGGCCAACACCATATATTTT. Encoded protein: CASSNLGQGANTIYF.